This is a list of T cell receptor beta chains from one sample in a study of blood T cell repertoires in COVID-19. Sequencing used immunoSEQ multiplex PCR; TCRdb keeps in-frame clones, though not all of them. The sample consists of fewer than 200,000 clones, around 83% of them appearing once. Sequencing was done on a sample of peripheral blood. These receptors originate from a woman in her 70s with COVID-19, enrolled during active disease. Each CDR3 is given with its conserved first and last residue. The order of the fields is V gene, J gene, D gene, clone size, CDR3 DNA, CDR3 protein. D genes are given only for firm matches. Clone size is shown for a subset of rows, as once, few, many or a class of expanded clone.

>TRBV5-6|TRBJ1-2|.|.
TGTGCCAGCAGCTTGGCGGGGCAGGGGAAACGCACTAACTATGGCTACACCTTC
CASSLAGQGKRTNYGYTF
>TRBV29-1|TRBJ2-2|TRBD1|.
TGCAGCGTTGAAGATTGGACAGGGAGCCTCCCCGGGGAGCTGTTTTTT
CSVEDWTGSLPGELFF
>TRBV4-1|TRBJ2-2|TRBD2|.
TGCGCCAGCAGCCAAGTCCTAGCGGCGAACACCGGGGAGCTGTTTTTT
CASSQVLAANTGELFF
>TRBV19|TRBJ2-7|TRBD1|.
TGTGCCAGTAGTGTACGGGACAGGGGAGCCTACGAGCAGTACTTC
CASSVRDRGAYEQYF
>TRBV6-6|TRBJ2-5|TRBD2|.
TGTGCCAGCAGTCCAGCAACAGCGGGGGGGGGCTACGAGACCCAGTACTTC
CASSPATAGGGYETQYF
>TRBV28|TRBJ1-1|.|.
TGTGCCAGCAGTCTAACAGGGATCTACACTGAAGCTTTCTTT
CASSLTGIYTEAFF
>TRBV5-4|TRBJ2-5|TRBD2|.
TGTGCCAGCAGCTTCATAGCGGGCAGCCAAGAGACCCAGTACTTC
CASSFIAGSQETQYF
>TRBV27|TRBJ2-7|TRBD2|.
TGTGCCAGCAGTTTGGTTCGGGGTAGCGGGGCCTACGAGCAGTACTTC
CASSLVRGSGAYEQYF
>TRBV18|TRBJ2-7|TRBD2|.
TGTGCCAGCTCACGTGCGGGAGGGACCTACGAGCAGTACTTC
CASSRAGGTYEQYF
>TRBV28|TRBJ2-2|TRBD2|.
TGTGCCAGCACCTTAGCGGGAGTAAGGTCCGGGGAGCTGTTTTTT
CASTLAGVRSGELFF
>TRBV11-1|TRBJ2-5|.|.
TGTGCCAGCAGCTTAGCGTTTACGGCAGGTCAAGAGACCCAGTACTTC
CASSLAFTAGQETQYF
>TRBV7-2|TRBJ2-7|.|.
TGTGCCAGCAGCTTAGGATCCGGGGACACCTCCTACGAGCAGTACTTC
CASSLGSGDTSYEQYF
>TRBV20-1|TRBJ2-5|.|.
TGCAGTGCTAGATCTAAAGAGACCCAGTACTTC
CSARSKETQYF
>TRBV6-6|TRBJ2-7|.|.
TGTGCCAGCAGTTACGGGGACTCCTACGCCTACGAGCAGTACTTC
CASSYGDSYAYEQYF
>TRBV5-5|TRBJ2-7|TRBD1|.
TGTGCCAGCAGCTTGATGGGACAGGGGGGATCGTCCTACGAGCAGTACTTC
CASSLMGQGGSSYEQYF
>TRBV6-5|TRBJ2-5|.|.
TGTGCCAGCAGTTACTCTCTACAGGGTTCAGAGACCCAGTACTTC
CASSYSLQGSETQYF
>TRBV5-4|TRBJ2-1|TRBD2|.
TGTGCCAGCAATGGGGTTAGCGGGAGGGTCTATGAGCAGTTCTTC
CASNGVSGRVYEQFF
>TRBV15|TRBJ1-1|.|.
TGTGCCACCAGCAGAGACCACCTAGGACAACCGAACACTGAAGCTTTCTTT
CATSRDHLGQPNTEAFF
>TRBV11-3|TRBJ2-2|TRBD1|.
TGTGCCAGCAGCTCCTCCGGGACAGGATCGACCGGGGAGCTGTTTTTT
CASSSSGTGSTGELFF
>TRBV4-3|TRBJ2-3|TRBD2|.
TGCGCCAGCAGCATTGCCGGGACTACCGCCGATACGCAGTATTTT
CASSIAGTTADTQYF
>TRBV7-6|TRBJ1-5|TRBD1|.
TGTGCCAGCAGCCCTACTGACAGGGGGAACGGTCAGCCCCAGCATTTT
CASSPTDRGNGQPQHF
>TRBV27|TRBJ2-5|TRBD2|.
TGTGCCAGCAGTTCCACTAGCGGGAGTTATGTAGAGACCCAGTACTTC
CASSSTSGSYVETQYF
>TRBV4-3|TRBJ1-2|.|.
TGCGCCAGCAGCCAAGACATCGGCTTACAGGGAGGCTACACCTTC
CASSQDIGLQGGYTF
>TRBV30|TRBJ1-6|TRBD1|.
TGTGCCTGGAATGGACAGGGCTATAATTCACCCCTCCACTTT
CAWNGQGYNSPLHF
>TRBV14|TRBJ2-1|.|.
TGTGCCAGCAGCCAGAAGCCAGGAACCTACAATGAGCAGTTCTTC
CASSQKPGTYNEQFF
>TRBV30|TRBJ1-2|.|few
TGTGCCTGGAGGCTAACCTATGGCTACACCTTC
CAWRLTYGYTF
>TRBV11-3|TRBJ2-7|.|.
TGTGCCAGCAGCCCAGGCCAGGGGCTTGCCGAGCAGTACTTC
CASSPGQGLAEQYF
>TRBV5-6|TRBJ1-2|.|.
TGTGCCAGCAGCTTGGTCGGGGGGGCGCTTGGCTACACCTTC
CASSLVGGALGYTF
>TRBV5-1|TRBJ2-1|.|.
TGCGCCAGCAGCTTGGGGGACAACAGCTACAATGAGCAGTTCTTC
CASSLGDNSYNEQFF
>TRBV19|TRBJ1-3|.|.
TGTGCCAGTAGTGTGTCAGGGATCTCTGGAAACACCATATATTTT
CASSVSGISGNTIYF
>TRBV4-1|TRBJ2-7|.|.
TGCGCCAGCAGCCAACATAGCGGCTACGAGCAGTACTTC
CASSQHSGYEQYF
>TRBV9|TRBJ2-2|.|.
TGTGCCAGCAGCGTATCACGAGGTAGCGGGGAGCTGTTTTTT
CASSVSRGSGELFF
>TRBV7-2|TRBJ2-5|TRBD1|.
TGTGCCAGCAGCTACGACAGGGGAGCCCAGTACTTC
CASSYDRGAQYF
>TRBV4-3|TRBJ1-5|TRBD1|.
TGCGCCAGCAGCCAAGATCCGGCGGGGACAGGGAGCAATCAGCCCCAGCATTTT
CASSQDPAGTGSNQPQHF
>TRBV19|TRBJ2-1|TRBD1|.
TGTGCCAGTAACCGAGGGGACAGGGGGAGCAATGAGCAGTTCTTC
CASNRGDRGSNEQFF
>TRBV12-5|TRBJ2-3|TRBD2|.
TGTGCTAGTGGTCCCGGGACTAGCGGGACAGATACGCAGTATTTT
CASGPGTSGTDTQYF
>TRBV9|TRBJ2-1|TRBD2|few
TGTGCCAGCAGCGTAGAGACTAGCGGGAGGAATGAGCAGTTCTTC
CASSVETSGRNEQFF